The 21 T cell receptor beta chains below come from one sample, sequenced in a study of OX40 agonist ivuxolimab in advanced cancers. Here immunoSEQ multiplex PCR was the method, and the copy in TCRdb shows in-frame clones only, minus some. The sample has tens of thousands of clones; 70% to 90% are singletons. The material sequenced was CD4+ or CD8+ T cells sorted from blood, taken in a trial of the OX40 agonist ivuxolimab. The origin of the receptors is an adult with an advanced solid tumor such as melanoma, head and neck, liver or kidney cancer.

The chain links TRBV28 to TRBJ2-7, with D hard to call. Germline V gives CDR1 MDHEN, CDR2 SYDVKM. The V end was cut by 10 bases, the J end by 6 bases, with 19 bases between. The CDR3 has 13 residues. CDR3 sequence: CAIQPSDLSEQYF. The CDR3 DNA sequence: TGTGCCATCCAACCCAGTGATCTCAGCGAGCAGTACTTC.

This clone was seen a single time. The V call is TRBV11-2, the J call TRBJ1-5, with D unclear. Germline V gene lookup returns CDR1 SGHAT and CDR2 FQNNGV. CDR3 length: 15 residues. Deletions cut 6 bases from V and 0 bases from J, with 12 bases between. The CDR3 DNA reads as TGTGCCAGCAGTGAGGCGGGTCATAGCAATCAGCCCCAGCATTTT. Its protein is CASSEAGHSNQPQHF.

The chain joins TRBV5-1 to TRBJ2-7; the D call may be TRBD1 or TRBD2 (5 bases each). Germline V gene data show CDR1 as SGHRS and CDR2 as YFSETQ. V was trimmed by 0 bases and J by 6 bases, leaving 10 bases between them. The CDR3 runs 13 residues. The CDR3 nucleotides read TGCGCCAGCAGCTTGGGGTGGGGGAGCGAGCAGTACTTC. Translation: CASSLGWGSEQYF. The complete variable domain, with remaining parts taken from reference TRBV5-1 and TRBJ2-7, reads KAGVTQTPRYLIKTRGQQVTLSCSPISGHRSVSWYQQTPGQGLQFLFEYFSETQRNKGNFPGRFSGRQFSNSRSEMNVSTLELGDSALYLCASSLGWGSEQYFGPGTRLTVT.

This sequence joins TRBV6-5 and TRBJ1-2, with D perhaps TRBD1 (6 bases). CDR1 is MNHEY and CDR2 is SVGAGI in the germline V gene. V was shortened by 6 bases and J by 6 bases, with 14 bases between the two germline ends. The CDR3 consists of 13 residues. The chain's CDR3 is CASSRGGLHGYTF. For the CDR3, the DNA is TGTGCCAGCAGCCGGGGGGGGCTCCATGGCTACACCTTC.

V and J are TRBV18 and TRBJ2-6, with D possibly called TRBD1 or TRBD2 (5 bases each). The length of the CDR3 is 15 residues. CDR1 and CDR2 (germline): KGHSH, LQKENI. V lost 1 base and J lost 1, with 5 bases in between. The CDR3 is CASSPRGSGANVLTF. The CDR3 DNA sequence: TGTGCCAGCTCACCACGGGGGTCTGGGGCCAACGTCCTGACTTTC.

J is TRBJ1-1 and V is TRBV10-1; TRBD1 matches 9 bases. There are 14 residues in the CDR3. CDR1 is WNHNN, CDR2 SYGVQD, per germline (reference sequence). V lost 5 bases and J lost 5; bases outside the gene matches: 6. The CDR3 sequence: CASSKGQGITEAFF. CDR3 sequence (DNA): TGCGCCAGCAGTAAGGGACAGGGAATAACTGAAGCTTTCTTT.

The chain links TRBV7-9 to TRBJ2-1; D perhaps matches TRBD1 (5 bases). Germline CDR1 and CDR2: SEHNR and FQNEAQ (reference sequence). This CDR3 contains 10 residues. Trimming pared 6 bases from V and 9 bases from J, leaving 6 bases between. In DNA form, the CDR3 reads TGTGCCAGCAGTAGGGGTGAGCAGTTCTTC. It codes for CASSRGEQFF. The variable domain in full, with the rest retrieved from reference TRBV7-9 and TRBJ2-1, is DTGVSQNPRHKITKRGQNVTFRCDPISEHNRLYWYRQTLGQGPEFLTYFQNEAQLEKSRLLSDRFSAERPKGSFSTLEIQRTEQGDSAMYLCASSRGEQFFGPGTRLTVL.

This clone has only one observation. V is TRBV6-1 and J is TRBJ2-1, with 8 bases that match TRBD2. Germline V CDR1 and CDR2: MNHNS, SASEGT. With V trimmed by 0 bases and J by 4 bases, 2 bases remained unmatched. The CDR3 length is 15 residues. CDR3 sequence: CASSEASGSYNEQFF. Here the CDR3 DNA reads TGTGCCAGCAGTGAAGCAAGCGGGAGTTACAATGAGCAGTTCTTC.

This chain joins TRBV5-4 and TRBJ2-3; D may be TRBD2 (5 bases). CDR3 length equals 16 residues. Germline lookup yields CDR1 SGHNT and CDR2 YYREEE (reference sequence). Trimming cost V 0 bases and J 3 bases, with 14 bases left between them. CDR3 DNA: TGTGCCAGCAGCTTGGTACGAGGGAGCAAAACAGATACGCAGTATTTT. This gives the protein CASSLVRGSKTDTQYF.

The J gene is TRBJ2-1, the V gene TRBV29-1; D gene unclear. Trimming removed 0 bases at V and 4 bases at J, with 7 bases between. Germline CDR1 and CDR2: SQVTM and ANQGSEA. The CDR3 extends over 13 amino acids. CDR3 sequence reads: CSVEEYSYNEQFF. The CDR3 nucleotides read TGCAGCGTTGAAGAGTACAGTTACAATGAGCAGTTCTTC.

The rearrangement links TRBV19 to TRBJ1-2, with a weak D call TRBD1 (5 bases). From germline, CDR1 is LNHDA and CDR2 SQIVND (reference sequence). The CDR3 is made up of 14 amino acids. V lost 8 bases and J lost 4, with 17 bases in between. The CDR3 nucleotides are TGTGCCAGTCATGTTCTGGGGGGGTCCTATGGCTACACCTTC. It translates to CASHVLGGSYGYTF.

V and J are TRBV11-3 and TRBJ2-2; unclear D gene. The V gene lost 1 base and the J gene lost 1 base, with 4 bases spanning the gap. Germline V CDR1 and CDR2: SGHNT, YENEEA. CDR3 length: 14 residues. The CDR3 spells CASSLGGNTGELFF. Written as DNA, the CDR3 is TGTGCCAGCAGCTTAGGGGGGAACACCGGGGAGCTGTTTTTT.

The gene calls are TRBV28 and TRBJ1-5; 7 nucleotides line up with TRBD1. The germline CDR1 and CDR2 sequences are MDHEN and SYDVKM. Unmatched junction bases numbered 9, after V lost 6 bases and J lost 7 bases. CDR3 length: 14 amino acids. CDR3 region: CASSRIDREQPQHF. CDR3 DNA sequence: TGTGCCAGCAGCCGAATCGACAGGGAACAGCCCCAGCATTTT.

Only one count was recorded for this clone. This chain links TRBV4-1 with TRBJ1-4; TRBD1 matches at 8 bases. CDR3 length: 16 amino acids. Germline V gene sequence: CDR1 MGHRA, CDR2 YSYEKL. J gave up 6 bases and V 1 base, and 7 bases lay outside the gene matches. CDR3 sequence (DNA): TGCGCCAGCAGCCAAGTAGACAGGGGCCCCGATGAAAAACTGTTTTTT. It specifies CASSQVDRGPDEKLFF.

This chain links TRBV18 with TRBJ1-1; possible D gene TRBD1, 6 bases. Trimming took off 2 bases at V and 3 bases at J, with 7 bases between the two ends. Germline CDR1 and CDR2: KGHSH and LQKENI. CDR3 size: 13 residues. Here the CDR3 reads CASSPNRDTEAFF. The CDR3 DNA sequence: TGTGCCAGCTCACCAAACAGGGACACTGAAGCTTTCTTT.

In its sample, this clone was seen once. The DNA of the CDR3 is TGCGCCAGCACTATCGACAGGGTCCGCACAGATACGCAGTATTTT. It specifies CASTIDRVRTDTQYF. The chain recombines TRBV5-1 with TRBJ2-3, with 7 nucleotides matching TRBD1. This CDR3 region has 15 residues. Trimming removed 6 bases from V and 1 base from J; junction bases left unmatched: 8. The germline V gene encodes CDR1 SGHRS and CDR2 YFSETQ.

V usage is TRBV18 and J usage is TRBJ1-1; a possible D gene is TRBD1 (6 bases). This CDR3 has 15 residues. V lost 6 bases and J 4 bases, leaving 18 bases between the germline ends. Germline V gene sequence: CDR1 KGHSH, CDR2 LQKENI. The CDR3, as DNA: TGTGCCAGCTCCCCGGGTGTAGGGGGTGTCACTGAAGCTTTCTTT. Amino acids: CASSPGVGGVTEAFF.

Remarks on this clone: The sample carries other DNA sequences with the same CDR3. The V gene is TRBV7-9, the J gene TRBJ2-5, with no clear D. V lost 1 base, J lost 2 bases, and 8 bases lay in between. The CDR3 runs 14 residues. Germline CDR1 reads SEHNR; CDR2 reads FQNEAQ (reference sequence). DNA for the CDR3: TGTGCCAGCAGCTTAGATCCTCCACAAGAGACCCAGTACTTC. Translation gives CASSLDPPQETQYF.

The chain has TRBV6-1 and TRBJ1-5; D might be TRBD1 (5 bases). Germline lookup yields CDR1 MNHNS and CDR2 SASEGT. The V and J ends lost 6 bases and 6 bases respectively, with 12 bases between them. This CDR3 spans 13 amino acids. In DNA form, the CDR3 reads TGTGCCAGCAGGAGATTGGGGGGTCAGCCCCAGCATTTT. The encoded protein is CASRRLGGQPQHF.

V gene TRBV7-9 combines with J gene TRBJ2-7; TRBD2 is a possible D gene (6 bases). V was shortened by 4 bases and J by 2 bases, with 15 bases between the two germline ends. Germline V gives CDR1 SEHNR, CDR2 FQNEAQ (reference sequence). The CDR3 totals 15 residues. CDR3 amino acids: CASSYGTVSTYEQYF. The DNA for the CDR3 is TGTGCCAGCAGCTACGGGACTGTCTCTACCTACGAGCAGTACTTC.

J is TRBJ2-7 and V is TRBV11-2; 9 positions match TRBD2. This CDR3 is 15 amino acids long. In germline, CDR1 is SGHAT, CDR2 FQNNGV. Trimming removed 5 bases from V and 6 bases from J; junction bases left unmatched: 11. DNA of the CDR3: TGTGCCAGCAGCGTCGATAGCGGGAGTACGCGCGAGCAGTACTTC. Translating it yields CASSVDSGSTREQYF.